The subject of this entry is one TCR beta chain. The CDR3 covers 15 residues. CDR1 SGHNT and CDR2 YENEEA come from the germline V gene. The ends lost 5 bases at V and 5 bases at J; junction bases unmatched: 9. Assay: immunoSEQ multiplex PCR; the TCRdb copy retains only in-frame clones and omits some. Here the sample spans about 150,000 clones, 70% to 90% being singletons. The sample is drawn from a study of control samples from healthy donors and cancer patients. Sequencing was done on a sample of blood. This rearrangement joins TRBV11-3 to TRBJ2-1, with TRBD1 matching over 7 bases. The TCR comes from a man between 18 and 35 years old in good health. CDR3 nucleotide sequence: TGTGCCAGCAGCGACCAGGGGGACGCGAACAATGAGCAGTTCTTC. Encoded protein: CASSDQGDANNEQFF.